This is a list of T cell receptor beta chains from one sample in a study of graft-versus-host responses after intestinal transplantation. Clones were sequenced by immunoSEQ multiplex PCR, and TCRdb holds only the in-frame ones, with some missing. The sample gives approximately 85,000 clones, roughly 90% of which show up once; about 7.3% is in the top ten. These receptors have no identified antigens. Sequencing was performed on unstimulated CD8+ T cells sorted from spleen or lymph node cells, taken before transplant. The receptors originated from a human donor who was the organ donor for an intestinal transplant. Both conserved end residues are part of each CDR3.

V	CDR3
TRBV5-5	CASSLNSGVIGDTEAFF
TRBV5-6	CASSLGAREQYF
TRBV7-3	CASSTTGEDTEAFF
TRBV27	CASSYGPDKSYNEQFF
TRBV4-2	CASSQVGLAGEPGETQYF
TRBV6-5	CASSLDSNYGYTF
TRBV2	CASSRALPSYEQYF
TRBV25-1	CASSEQGGSYEQYF
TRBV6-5	CASSHGGVSYEQYF
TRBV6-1	CASRHYYYEQYF
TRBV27	CASSLSRFNEQFF